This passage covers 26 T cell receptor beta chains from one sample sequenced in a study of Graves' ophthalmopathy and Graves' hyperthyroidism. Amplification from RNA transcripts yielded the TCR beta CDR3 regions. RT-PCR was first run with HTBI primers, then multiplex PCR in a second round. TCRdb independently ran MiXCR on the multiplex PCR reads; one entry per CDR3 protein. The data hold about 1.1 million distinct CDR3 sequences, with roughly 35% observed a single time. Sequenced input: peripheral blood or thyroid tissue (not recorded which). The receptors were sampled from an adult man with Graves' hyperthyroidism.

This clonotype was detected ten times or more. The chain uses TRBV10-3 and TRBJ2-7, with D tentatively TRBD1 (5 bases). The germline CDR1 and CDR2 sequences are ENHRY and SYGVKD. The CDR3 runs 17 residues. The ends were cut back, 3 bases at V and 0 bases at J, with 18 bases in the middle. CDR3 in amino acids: CAISDRETSLLSYEQYF. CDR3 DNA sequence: TGTGCCATCAGTGACAGGGAAACCTCACTCCTCTCCTACGAGCAGTACTTC.

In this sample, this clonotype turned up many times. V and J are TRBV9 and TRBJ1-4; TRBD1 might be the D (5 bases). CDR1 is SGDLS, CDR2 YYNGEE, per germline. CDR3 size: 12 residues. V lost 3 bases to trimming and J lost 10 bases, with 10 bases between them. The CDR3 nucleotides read TGTGCCAGCAGCGCGACCGGGACAAAACTGTTTTTT. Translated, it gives CASSATGTKLFF.

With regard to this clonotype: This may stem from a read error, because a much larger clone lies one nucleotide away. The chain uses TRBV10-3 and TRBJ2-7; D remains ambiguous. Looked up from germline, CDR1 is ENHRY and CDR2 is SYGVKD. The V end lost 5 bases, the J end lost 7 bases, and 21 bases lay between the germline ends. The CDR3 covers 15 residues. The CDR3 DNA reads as TGTGCCATCAGTTACTCGCGTACCGTCGCTATGGAGCAGTACTTC. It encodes CAISYSRTVAMEQYF.

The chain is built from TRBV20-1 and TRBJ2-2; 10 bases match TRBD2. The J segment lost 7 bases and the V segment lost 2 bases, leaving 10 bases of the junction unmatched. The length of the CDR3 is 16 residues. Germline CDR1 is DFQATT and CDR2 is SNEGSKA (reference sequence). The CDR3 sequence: CSARWSGGASDGELFF. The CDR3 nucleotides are TGCAGTGCTAGATGGAGCGGGGGGGCCTCGGACGGGGAGCTGTTTTTT.

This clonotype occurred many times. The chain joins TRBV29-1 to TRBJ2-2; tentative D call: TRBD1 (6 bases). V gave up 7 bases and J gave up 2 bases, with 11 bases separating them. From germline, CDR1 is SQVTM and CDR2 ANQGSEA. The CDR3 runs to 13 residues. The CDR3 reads CSADSTNTGELFF. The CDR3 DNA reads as TGCAGCGCGGACAGCACCAACACCGGGGAGCTGTTTTTT.

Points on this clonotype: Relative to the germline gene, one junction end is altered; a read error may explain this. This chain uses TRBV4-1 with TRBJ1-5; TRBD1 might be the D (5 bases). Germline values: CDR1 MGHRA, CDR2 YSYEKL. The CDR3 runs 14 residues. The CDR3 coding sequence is TGTGCCAGCAGCTTCGGGGGGGGATACCAGCCCCAGCATTTT. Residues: CASSFGGGYQPQHF.

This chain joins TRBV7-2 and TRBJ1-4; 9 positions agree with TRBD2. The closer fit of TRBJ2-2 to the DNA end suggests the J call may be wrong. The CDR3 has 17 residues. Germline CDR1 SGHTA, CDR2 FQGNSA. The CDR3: CASSAPWGGRAPGELFF. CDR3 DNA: TGTGCCAGCAGCGCCCCCTGGGGCGGGAGGGCCCCCGGGGAGCTGTTTTTT.

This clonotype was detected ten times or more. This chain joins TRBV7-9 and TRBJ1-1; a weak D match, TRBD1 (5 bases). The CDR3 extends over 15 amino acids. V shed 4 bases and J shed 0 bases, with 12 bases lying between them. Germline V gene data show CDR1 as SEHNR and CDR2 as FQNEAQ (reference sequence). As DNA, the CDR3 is TGTGCCAGCAGCTCTAAAGGGGCACTGAACACTGAAGCTTTCTTT. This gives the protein CASSSKGALNTEAFF.

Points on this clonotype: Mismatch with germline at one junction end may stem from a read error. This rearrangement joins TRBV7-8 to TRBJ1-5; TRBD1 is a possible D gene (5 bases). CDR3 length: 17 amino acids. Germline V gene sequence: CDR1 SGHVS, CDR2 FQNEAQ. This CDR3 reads CASKKGGAGYSNQPQHF. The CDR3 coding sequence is TGCGCCAGCAAGAAGGGAGGGGCGGGATATAGCAATCAGCCCCAGCATTTT. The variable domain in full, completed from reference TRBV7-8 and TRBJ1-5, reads GAGVSQSPRYKVAKRGQDVALRCDPISGHVSLFWYQQALGQGPEFLTYFQNEAQLDKSGLPSDRFFAERPEGSVSTLKIQRTQQEDSAVYLCASKKGGAGYSNQPQHFGDGTRLSIL.

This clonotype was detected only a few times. The CDR3 spells CASSQERGRGEKLFF. CDR3 in DNA: TGCGCCAGCAGCCAAGAGAGGGGGCGAGGTGAAAAACTGTTTTTT. The chain recombines TRBV4-1 with TRBJ1-4; TRBD1 aligns across 7 bases. Looked up from germline, CDR1 is MGHRA and CDR2 is YSYEKL. This CDR3 contains 15 residues. The trim removed 0 bases at V and 7 bases at J, leaving 5 bases unmatched.

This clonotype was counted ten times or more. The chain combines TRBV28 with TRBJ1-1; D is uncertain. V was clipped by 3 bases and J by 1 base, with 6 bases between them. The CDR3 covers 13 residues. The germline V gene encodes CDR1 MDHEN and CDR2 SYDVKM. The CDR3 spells CASSFSTNTEAFF. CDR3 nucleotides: TGTGCCAGCAGTTTCTCTACGAACACTGAAGCTTTCTTT.

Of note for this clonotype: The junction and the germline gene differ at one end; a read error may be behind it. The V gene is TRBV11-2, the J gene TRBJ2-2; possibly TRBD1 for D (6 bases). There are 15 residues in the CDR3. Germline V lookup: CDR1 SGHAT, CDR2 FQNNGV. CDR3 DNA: TGTGTCAGCAGCTATCGGGACATGAACACCGGGGAGCTGTTTTTT. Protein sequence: CVSSYRDMNTGELFF.

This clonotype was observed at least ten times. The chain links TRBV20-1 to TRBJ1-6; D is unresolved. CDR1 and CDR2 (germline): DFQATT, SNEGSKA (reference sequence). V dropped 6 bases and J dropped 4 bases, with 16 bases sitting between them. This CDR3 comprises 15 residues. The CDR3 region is CSAEFSMGYNSPLHF. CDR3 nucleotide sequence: TGCAGTGCCGAATTCAGTATGGGGTATAATTCACCCCTCCACTTT.

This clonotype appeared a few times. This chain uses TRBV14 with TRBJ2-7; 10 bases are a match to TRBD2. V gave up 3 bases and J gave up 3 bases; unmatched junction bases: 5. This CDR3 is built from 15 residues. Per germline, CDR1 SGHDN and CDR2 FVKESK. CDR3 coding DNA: TGTGCCAGCAGCCAGAACTTAGCGGGGGGCTACGAGCAGTACTTC. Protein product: CASSQNLAGGYEQYF.

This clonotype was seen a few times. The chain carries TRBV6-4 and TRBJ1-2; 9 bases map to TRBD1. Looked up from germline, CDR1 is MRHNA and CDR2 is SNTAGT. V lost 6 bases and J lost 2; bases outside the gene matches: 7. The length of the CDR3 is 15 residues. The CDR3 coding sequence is TGTGCCAGCAGACCAAGGACAGGGGAAAACTATGGCTACACCTTC. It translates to CASRPRTGENYGYTF.

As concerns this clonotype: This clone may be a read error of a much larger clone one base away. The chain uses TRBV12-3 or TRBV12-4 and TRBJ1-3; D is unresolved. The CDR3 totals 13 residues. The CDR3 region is CAGSTPLGNTIYF. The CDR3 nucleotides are TGTGCCGGCAGCACCCCTCTCGGAAACACCATATATTTT.

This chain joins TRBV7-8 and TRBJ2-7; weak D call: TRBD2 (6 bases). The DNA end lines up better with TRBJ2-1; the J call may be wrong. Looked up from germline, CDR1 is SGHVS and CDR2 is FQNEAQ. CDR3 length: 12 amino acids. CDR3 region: CASSLALADQFF. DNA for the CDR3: TGTGCCAGCAGCTTAGCCTTAGCGGACCAGTTCTTC.

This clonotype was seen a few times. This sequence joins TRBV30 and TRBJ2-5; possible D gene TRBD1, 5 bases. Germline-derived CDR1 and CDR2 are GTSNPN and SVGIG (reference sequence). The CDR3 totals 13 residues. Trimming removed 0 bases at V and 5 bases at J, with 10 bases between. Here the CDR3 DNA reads TGTGCCTGGAGTGTTCAGGGCCCCGAGACCCAGTACTTC. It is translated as CAWSVQGPETQYF.

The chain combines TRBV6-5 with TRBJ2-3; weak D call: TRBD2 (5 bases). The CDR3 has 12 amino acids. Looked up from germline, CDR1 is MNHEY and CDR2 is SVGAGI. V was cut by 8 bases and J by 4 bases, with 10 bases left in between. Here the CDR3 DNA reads TGTGCCAGCCGCGGGTTCCCAGATACGCAGTATTTT. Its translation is CASRGFPDTQYF.

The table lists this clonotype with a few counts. For the CDR3, the DNA is TGTGCCAGCAGCTTAGGGAGTCCCATGACCACTGAAGCTTTCTTT. This sequence encodes CASSLGSPMTTEAFF. The chain couples TRBV11-2 to TRBJ1-1; D is ambiguous. Trimming stripped 1 base from V and 4 bases from J, with 13 bases between. Germline V gives CDR1 SGHAT, CDR2 FQNNGV. The CDR3 is 15 amino acids. Combining the CDR3 with reference TRBV11-2 and TRBJ1-1 gives the whole variable domain EAGVAQSPRYKIIEKRQSVAFWCNPISGHATLYWYQQILGQGPKLLIQFQNNGVVDDSQLPKDRFSAERLKGVDSTLKIQPAKLEDSAVYLCASSLGSPMTTEAFFGQGTRLTVV.

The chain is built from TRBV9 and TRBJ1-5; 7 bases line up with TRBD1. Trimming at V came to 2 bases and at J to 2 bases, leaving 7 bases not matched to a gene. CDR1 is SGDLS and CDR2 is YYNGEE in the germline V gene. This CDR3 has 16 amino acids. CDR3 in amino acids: CASSVSGTARNQPQHF. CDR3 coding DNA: TGTGCCAGCAGCGTTTCCGGGACAGCCCGCAATCAGCCCCAGCATTTT.

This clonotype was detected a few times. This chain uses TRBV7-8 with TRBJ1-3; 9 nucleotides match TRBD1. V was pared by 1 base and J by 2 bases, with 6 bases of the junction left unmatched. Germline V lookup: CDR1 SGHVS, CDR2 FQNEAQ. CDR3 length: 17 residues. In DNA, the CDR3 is TGTGCCAGCAGCTTAGATACAGGGGGCTGGACTGGAAACACCATATATTTT. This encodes CASSLDTGGWTGNTIYF.

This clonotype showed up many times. For the CDR3, the DNA is TGTGCCAGCAGCCAAACCTCAGGGGTATATGGCTACACCTTC. Its translation is CASSQTSGVYGYTF. The rearrangement uses TRBV13 and TRBJ1-2; D is perhaps TRBD1 (6 bases). The V end was cut by 5 bases, the J end by 5 bases, with 15 bases between. The CDR3 length is 14 residues. In germline, CDR1 is PRHDT, CDR2 FYEKMQ (reference sequence).

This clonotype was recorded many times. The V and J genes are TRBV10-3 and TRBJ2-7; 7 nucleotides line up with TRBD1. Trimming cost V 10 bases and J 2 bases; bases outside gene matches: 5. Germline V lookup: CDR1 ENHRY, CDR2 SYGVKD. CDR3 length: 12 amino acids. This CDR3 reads CATGTVAYEQYF. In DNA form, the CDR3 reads TGTGCCACCGGGACAGTGGCCTACGAGCAGTACTTC.

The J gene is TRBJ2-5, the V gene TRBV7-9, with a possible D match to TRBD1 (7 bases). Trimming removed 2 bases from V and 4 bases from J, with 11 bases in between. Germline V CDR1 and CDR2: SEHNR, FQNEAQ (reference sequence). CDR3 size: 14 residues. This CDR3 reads CASSLPQGGETQYF. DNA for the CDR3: TGTGCCAGCAGCTTACCGCAGGGGGGAGAGACCCAGTACTTC.

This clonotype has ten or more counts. The CDR3 DNA is TGTGCCACCCTGGGACAGGCGGGCGAGCAGTACTTC. Translating it yields CATLGQAGEQYF. The chain is built from TRBV10-3 and TRBJ2-7; 8 bases match TRBD1. V lost 10 bases and J lost 6; bases outside the gene matches: 8. Looked up from germline, CDR1 is ENHRY and CDR2 is SYGVKD. The CDR3 is 12 residues long.